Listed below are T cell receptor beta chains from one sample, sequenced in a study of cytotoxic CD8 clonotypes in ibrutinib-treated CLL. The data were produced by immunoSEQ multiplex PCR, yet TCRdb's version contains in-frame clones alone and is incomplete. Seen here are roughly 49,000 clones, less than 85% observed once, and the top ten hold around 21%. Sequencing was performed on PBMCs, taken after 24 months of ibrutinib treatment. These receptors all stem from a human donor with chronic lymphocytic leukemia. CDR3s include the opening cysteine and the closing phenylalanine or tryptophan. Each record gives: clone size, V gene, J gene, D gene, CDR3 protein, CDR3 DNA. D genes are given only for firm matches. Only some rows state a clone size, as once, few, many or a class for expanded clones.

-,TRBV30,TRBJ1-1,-,CAWSVGPGAFF,TGTGCCTGGAGTGTGGGCCCGGGGGCTTTCTTT
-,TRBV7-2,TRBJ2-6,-,CASSLAWGSGANVLTF,TGTGCCAGCAGCTTAGCGTGGGGGTCTGGGGCCAACGTCCTGACTTTC
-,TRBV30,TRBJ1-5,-,CAWSTGLGRSNQPQHF,TGTGCCTGGAGTACGGGACTGGGAAGAAGCAATCAGCCCCAGCATTTT
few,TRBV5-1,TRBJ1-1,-,CASSLEVTTGMNTEAFF,TGCGCCAGCAGCTTGGAAGTCACAACTGGGATGAACACTGAAGCTTTCTTT
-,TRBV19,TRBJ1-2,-,CASISSGPLRYGYTF,TGTGCCAGTATCTCCTCAGGGCCTCTCCGCTATGGCTACACCTTC
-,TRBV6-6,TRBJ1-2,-,CASSRGTRNYGYTF,TGTGCCAGCAGTCGGGGCACACGAAACTATGGCTACACCTTC
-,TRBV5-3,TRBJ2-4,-,CARSLGLSGRRARSAKNIQYF,TGTGCCAGAAGCTTGGGACTTTCGGGACGGAGGGCTAGGTCGGCCAAAAACATTCAGTACTTC
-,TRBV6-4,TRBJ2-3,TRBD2,CATGTSGTDTQYF,TGTGCCACCGGGACTAGCGGGACCGATACGCAGTATTTT
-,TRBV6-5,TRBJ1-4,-,CASSQTFATNEKLFF,TGTGCCAGCAGCCAAACCTTTGCAACTAATGAAAAACTGTTTTTT
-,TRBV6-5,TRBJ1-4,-,CASTRATNEKLFF,TGTGCCAGCACCAGGGCCACTAATGAAAAACTGTTTTTT
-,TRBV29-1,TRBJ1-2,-,CTHQGRTYGYTF,TGCACCCATCAGGGGCGGACCTATGGCTACACCTTC
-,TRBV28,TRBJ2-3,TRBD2,CASSLGGTSTDTQYF,TGTGCCAGCAGTTTGGGGGGGACGAGCACAGATACGCAGTATTTT
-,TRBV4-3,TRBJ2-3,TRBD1,CASSLGQVSTDTQYF,TGCGCCAGCAGCCTTGGACAGGTCAGCACAGATACGCAGTATTTT
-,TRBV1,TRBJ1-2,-,CTSRLVLVRKTYGYTF,TGCACCAGCAGACTTGTGCTTGTGCGAAAGACCTATGGCTACACCTTC